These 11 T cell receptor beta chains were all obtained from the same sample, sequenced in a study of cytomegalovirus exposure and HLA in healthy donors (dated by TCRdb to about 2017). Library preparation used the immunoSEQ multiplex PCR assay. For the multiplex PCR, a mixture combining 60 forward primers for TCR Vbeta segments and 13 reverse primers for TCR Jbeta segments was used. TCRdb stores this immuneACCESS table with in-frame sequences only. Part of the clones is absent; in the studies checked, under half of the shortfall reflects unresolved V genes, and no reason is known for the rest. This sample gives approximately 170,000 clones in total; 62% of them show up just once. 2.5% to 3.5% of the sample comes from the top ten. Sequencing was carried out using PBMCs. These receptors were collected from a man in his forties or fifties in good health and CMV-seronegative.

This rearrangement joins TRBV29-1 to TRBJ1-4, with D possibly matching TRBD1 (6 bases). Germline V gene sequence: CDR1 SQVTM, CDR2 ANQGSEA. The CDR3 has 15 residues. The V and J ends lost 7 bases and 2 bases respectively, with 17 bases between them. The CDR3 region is CSAGGGAGTNEKLFF. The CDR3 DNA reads TGCAGCGCGGGGGGCGGGGCAGGGACTAATGAAAAACTGTTTTTT.

CDR3 protein: CASSEDRAHTGELFF. CDR3 DNA: TGTGCCAGCAGTGAAGACAGGGCCCACACCGGGGAGCTGTTTTTT. The chain has TRBV2 and TRBJ2-2; D is perhaps TRBD1 (6 bases). Per the germline V gene, CDR1 is SNHLY and CDR2 is FYNNEI. V was cut by 1 base and J by 3 bases, with 9 bases left in between. This CDR3 spans 15 amino acids.

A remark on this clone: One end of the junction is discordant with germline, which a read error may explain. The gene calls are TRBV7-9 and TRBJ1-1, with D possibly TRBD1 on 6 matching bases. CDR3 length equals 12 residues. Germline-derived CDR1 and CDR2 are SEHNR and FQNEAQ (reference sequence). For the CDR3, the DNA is TGTTCCAGCAGCTCAGGGTTAGGGGGAGCTTTCTTT. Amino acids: CSSSSGLGGAFF.

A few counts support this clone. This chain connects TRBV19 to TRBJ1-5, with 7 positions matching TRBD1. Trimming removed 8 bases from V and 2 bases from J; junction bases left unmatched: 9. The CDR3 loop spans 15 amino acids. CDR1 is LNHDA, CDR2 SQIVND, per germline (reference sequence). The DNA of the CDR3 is TGTGCCAGTGAACCCACAGGGGCGGGCAATCAGCCCCAGCATTTT. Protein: CASEPTGAGNQPQHF.

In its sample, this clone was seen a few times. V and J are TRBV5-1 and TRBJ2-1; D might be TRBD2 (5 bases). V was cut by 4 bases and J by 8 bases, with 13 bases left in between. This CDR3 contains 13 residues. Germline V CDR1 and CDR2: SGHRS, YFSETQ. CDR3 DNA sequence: TGCGCCAGCAGCCGGACTGGAGATCATGAGCAGTTCTTC. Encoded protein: CASSRTGDHEQFF.

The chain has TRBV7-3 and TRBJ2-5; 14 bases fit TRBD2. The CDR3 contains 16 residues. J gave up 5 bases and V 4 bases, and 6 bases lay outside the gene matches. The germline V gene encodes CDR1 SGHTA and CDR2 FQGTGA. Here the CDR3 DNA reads TGTGCCAGCAGCTCGGGACTAGCGGGAGATGTGGAGACCCAGTACTTC. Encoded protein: CASSSGLAGDVETQYF.

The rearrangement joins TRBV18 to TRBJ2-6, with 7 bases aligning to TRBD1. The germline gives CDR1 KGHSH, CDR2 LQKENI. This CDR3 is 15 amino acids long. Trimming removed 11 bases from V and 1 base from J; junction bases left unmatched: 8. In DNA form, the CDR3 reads TGTGCCCAATCCCAGGGGGATTCTGGGGCCAACGTCCTGACTTTC. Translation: CAQSQGDSGANVLTF.

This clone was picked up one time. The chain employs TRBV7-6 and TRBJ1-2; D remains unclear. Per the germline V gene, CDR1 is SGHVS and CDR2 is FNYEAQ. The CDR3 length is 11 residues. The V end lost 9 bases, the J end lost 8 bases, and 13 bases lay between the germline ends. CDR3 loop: CARRSEEGYTF. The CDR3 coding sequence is TGTGCCAGGAGATCGGAGGAGGGCTACACCTTC.

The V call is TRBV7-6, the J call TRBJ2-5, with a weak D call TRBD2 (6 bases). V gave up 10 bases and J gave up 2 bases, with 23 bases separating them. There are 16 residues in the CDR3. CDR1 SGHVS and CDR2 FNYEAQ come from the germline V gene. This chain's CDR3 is CATSGRIGGEQETQYF. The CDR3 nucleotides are TGTGCCACCTCGGGGAGGATTGGCGGGGAACAAGAGACCCAGTACTTC. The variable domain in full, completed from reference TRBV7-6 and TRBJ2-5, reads GAGVSQSPRYKVTKRGQDVALRCDPISGHVSLYWYRQALGQGPEFLTYFNYEAQQDKSGLPNDRFSAERPEGSISTLTIQRTEQRDSAMYRCATSGRIGGEQETQYFGPGTRLLVL.

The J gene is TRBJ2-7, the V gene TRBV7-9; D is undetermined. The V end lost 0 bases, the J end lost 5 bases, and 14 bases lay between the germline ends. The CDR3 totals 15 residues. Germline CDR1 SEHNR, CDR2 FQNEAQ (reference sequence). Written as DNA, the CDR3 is TGTGCCAGCAGCTTAGCGTTAACGGGTCCCAACGAGCAGTACTTC. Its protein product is CASSLALTGPNEQYF.

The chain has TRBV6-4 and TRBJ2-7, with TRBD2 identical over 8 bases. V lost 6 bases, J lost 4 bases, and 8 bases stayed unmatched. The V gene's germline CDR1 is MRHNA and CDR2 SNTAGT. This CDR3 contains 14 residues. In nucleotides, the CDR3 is TGTGCCAGCAGCGATACTAGCGGACAATACGAGCAGTACTTC. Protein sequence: CASSDTSGQYEQYF.